These T cell receptor beta chains were read from a single sample in a study of blood T cells in healthy people across ages. TCRdb re-derived calls from the 5' RACE reads in MiXCR, one entry per CDR3 protein. The sample includes under 850,000 distinct CDR3 sequences, around 36% of them seen just once. Sequencing was performed on blood. These receptors originate from a man aged 18 to 30 in good health. CDR3s leave out the opening cysteine and the closing phenylalanine or tryptophan.

TRBV21-1,TRBJ1-5,ARPVHREGQPQH
TRBV6-5,TRBJ2-3,ASSYSKAGLTDTQY
TRBV12-3/TRBV12-4,TRBJ2-7,ASSRGNEQY
TRBV7-2,TRBJ1-2,ASSPTGGGYT
TRBV20-1,TRBJ1-1,SAGALGQGSTEAF
TRBV20-1,TRBJ2-5,SATTGVLSSEQY
TRBV7-2,TRBJ2-5,ASSSPQGRGTQY
TRBV20-1,TRBJ2-5,SGLVGLQETQY
TRBV4-1,TRBJ1-5,ASSQDYGSNQPQH
TRBV12-1,TRBJ2-7,ASSFDGLAGASSYEQY
TRBV29-1,TRBJ1-1,SAVGEIGTEAF
TRBV4-2,TRBJ1-2,ASSQDLVNEGGDYGYT
TRBV12-3/TRBV12-4,TRBJ1-1,ASRFTANTEAF
TRBV12-3/TRBV12-4,TRBJ2-6,ASSLTRIDSGANVLT
TRBV5-1,TRBJ2-7,ASSFRDSTYEQY
TRBV4-2,TRBJ2-3,ASSQEGQGRSTDTQY
TRBV10-3,TRBJ1-6,AISEAGTGEDRLH
TRBV12-3/TRBV12-4,TRBJ2-1,ASSRTGSDNEQF
TRBV28,TRBJ2-3,ASSNRGPLSSGQY
TRBV5-5,TRBJ2-1,ASSLVFVTMTEQF
TRBV20-1,TRBJ2-7,SATRGGVRGLHEQY
TRBV5-6,-,ASSVLRDETQY
TRBV4-2,TRBJ1-1,ASSQEMKTPWAEAF
TRBV7-2,TRBJ2-3,ASSLVSGASGYTDTQY
TRBV20-1,TRBJ2-7,SASSGGAKEQY
TRBV12-3/TRBV12-4,TRBJ2-1,ASSLDGSGGENEQF
TRBV5-1,TRBJ2-1,ASSIEYEGEQF
TRBV5-6,TRBJ1-5,ASSSADQPQH
TRBV7-2,TRBJ2-5,AGRWPSQETQY
TRBV9,TRBJ2-5,ASSVVADNNEQY
TRBV28,-,ASKSGTGHREQY
TRBV4-1,TRBJ2-3,ASSQSKGHFTDTQY
TRBV4-1,TRBJ2-7,ASSERGRSSYNEQY
TRBV4-1,TRBJ1-2,ASSQEWAGEGYT
TRBV6-5,TRBJ2-5,ASSYLRGTETQY
TRBV7-3,TRBJ2-3,ASSLMQSGSTDTQY
TRBV3-1,TRBJ1-2,ASSNTGAYGYT
TRBV9,TRBJ2-3,ASSDMTGGDTQY
TRBV9,TRBJ2-3,ASSVELRGGRTDTQY
TRBV4-3,TRBJ2-1,ASSQLIPSGGNEQF
TRBV4-1,TRBJ1-1,ASSRPQRGTKAF
TRBV24-1,TRBJ2-1,APLGERGSYNEQF
TRBV7-9,TRBJ1-2,ASSPRGGTLHYGYT
TRBV12-3/TRBV12-4,TRBJ2-4,ASKRAAKNIQY
TRBV5-6,TRBJ1-1,ASSLGPPNTEAF
TRBV7-7,TRBJ2-5,ASSPGLAGGDQY